The rows below give T cell receptor beta chains drawn from one sample of a study of T cell repertoires in cytomegalovirus infection. For these receptors, no antigen is known. TCRdb ran MiXCR on the reads and lists one entry per CDR3 protein. This table has 650,000 to 900,000 distinct CDR3 sequences, around 29% appearing once. Material: cultured CD8+ T cells from PBMCs, obtained from culture after CMV antigen stimulation. The receptor source for this set is a human donor in good health (CMV status not recorded). Some clones in this sample may be carry-over from other donors' samples. CDR3s include the opening cysteine and the closing phenylalanine or tryptophan. The D gene is left open where the match is weak. Clone size is shown for a subset of rows, as once, few, many or a class of expanded clone.

-	TRBV19	TRBJ1-5	-	CASKIQGWLQPQHF	TGTGCCAGCAAAATTCAGGGTTGGCTTCAGCCCCAGCATTTT
-	TRBV15	TRBJ2-7	-	CATSRVIGRGGGYEQYF	TGTGCCACCAGCAGAGTAATTGGAAGGGGAGGAGGCTACGAGCAGTACTTC
TRBD1	TRBV4-2	TRBJ2-7	-	CASSQGQGARDEQYF	TGTGCCAGCAGCCAGGGACAGGGGGCGCGGGACGAGCAGTACTTC
TRBD2	TRBV7-6	TRBJ2-2	few	CASSLGGGAPTGELFF	TGTGCCAGCAGCTTAGGCGGGGGGGCCCCCACCGGGGAGCTGTTTTTT
TRBD2	TRBV7-9	TRBJ2-3	-	CASGTGGRLDTQYF	TGTGCCAGCGGAACGGGGGGGCGATTAGATACGCAGTATTTT
TRBD1	TRBV2	TRBJ1-5	-	CASRGQLKSGYHQPQHF	TGTGCCAGCAGGGGACAGCTTAAGAGTGGGTACCATCAGCCCCAGCATTTT
TRBD1	TRBV20-1	TRBJ2-6	few	CSARDRDRGLSGANVLTF	TGCAGTGCTAGAGATCGGGACAGGGGGCTGTCTGGGGCCAACGTCCTGACTTTC
-	TRBV7-9	TRBJ1-5	many	CASSQGGADQPQHF	TGTGCCAGCAGCCAGGGAGGGGCGGATCAGCCCCAGCATTTT
-	TRBV29-1	TRBJ1-1	-	CSVEARTGFGAFF	TGCAGCGTTGAAGCCCGGACCGGTTTTGGGGCTTTCTTT
-	TRBV4-1	TRBJ2-3	-	CASSPSTVDTQYF	TGCGCCAGCAGCCCCTCGACAGTAGATACGCAGTATTTT
-	TRBV7-9	TRBJ1-4	-	CASSFVRQGGGEKLFF	TGTGCCAGCAGCTTTGTCCGACAAGGGGGAGGTGAAAAACTGTTTTTT
-	TRBV6-1	TRBJ1-1	-	CASGPTVNTEAFF	TGTGCCAGCGGCCCAACAGTGAACACTGAAGCTTTCTTT
-	TRBV7-2	TRBJ1-2	-	CASSLVRVNYGYTF	TGTGCCAGCAGCTTAGTGAGGGTTAACTATGGCTACACCTTC
TRBD1	TRBV11-2	TRBJ2-5	few	CASSLRQGEEETQYF	TGTGCCAGCAGCCTACGACAGGGAGAGGAGGAGACCCAGTACTTC
-	TRBV6-2/TRBV6-3	TRBJ1-2	-	CASSYSVGDGYTF	TGTGCCAGCAGTTACTCGGTAGGGGATGGCTACACCTTC
TRBD2	TRBV7-9	TRBJ2-4	few	CASSFREGVAKNIQYF	TGTGCCAGCAGCTTCCGGGAGGGGGTAGCCAAAAACATTCAGTACTTC
TRBD2	TRBV7-6	TRBJ2-2	once	CASSLGYSGANTGELFF	TGTGCCAGCAGCTTAGGTTATAGCGGGGCGAACACCGGGGAGCTGTTTTTT
-	TRBV20-1	TRBJ2-6	-	CSARDAYLVSSGANVLTF	TGCAGTGCTAGAGATGCTTACCTAGTTTCCTCTGGGGCCAACGTCCTGACTTTC
TRBD2	TRBV6-2/TRBV6-3	TRBJ2-5	-	CASSQRLAGGLETQYF	TGTGCCAGCAGCCAACGACTAGCGGGGGGCCTGGAGACCCAGTACTTC
TRBD1	TRBV19	TRBJ2-2	-	CASSIDEFVGTGSTGELFF	TGTGCCAGTAGTATAGATGAATTTGTGGGGACAGGGTCCACCGGGGAGCTGTTTTTT
-	TRBV5-6	TRBJ2-2	few	CASSLNGAGELFF	TGTGCCAGCAGCTTGAATGGTGCCGGGGAGCTGTTTTTT
TRBD1	TRBV5-5	TRBJ1-4	-	CASQGDAEKLFF	TGTGCCAGTCAGGGGGACGCTGAAAAACTGTTTTTT
TRBD1	TRBV12-3/TRBV12-4	TRBJ2-5	-	CASTGTVEYQETQYF	TGTGCCAGCACCGGGACAGTTGAGTACCAAGAGACCCAGTACTTC
-	TRBV15	TRBJ1-1	-	CATSAPGLLNTEAFF	TGTGCCACCAGCGCCCCGGGACTGTTGAACACTGAAGCTTTCTTT
-	TRBV4-3	TRBJ1-4	few	CASSQDQIDLREKLFF	TGCGCCAGCAGCCAAGATCAGATCGATTTAAGGGAAAAACTGTTTTTT
TRBD1	TRBV12-3/TRBV12-4	TRBJ1-2	many	CASSPTSGGYGYTF	TGTGCCAGCAGCCCTACGTCAGGGGGCTATGGCTACACCTTC
-	TRBV4-1	TRBJ1-1	few	CASSQAEGAKAFF	TGCGCCAGCAGCCAAGCTGAGGGAGCCAAAGCTTTCTTT
TRBD1	TRBV6-2/TRBV6-3	TRBJ2-2	few	CASSHRQGTGELFF	TGTGCCAGCAGCCACCGACAGGGTACCGGGGAGCTGTTTTTT
-	TRBV7-8	TRBJ2-3	few	CASSLSVFRGGTDTQYF	TGTGCCAGCAGCTTATCGGTTTTCCGGGGTGGCACAGATACGCAGTATTTT
TRBD2	TRBV27	TRBJ2-1	-	CASSVGLAGAEQFF	TGTGCCAGCAGTGTGGGACTAGCGGGCGCAGAGCAGTTCTTC
-	TRBV12-3/TRBV12-4	TRBJ1-2	-	CASSPGHTYGYTF	TGTGCCAGCAGCCCGGGACATACCTATGGCTACACCTTC
-	TRBV10-3	TRBJ1-4	-	CAISAWETEGGHGKLFF	TGTGCCATCAGTGCCTGGGAGACCGAAGGGGGGCATGGAAAACTGTTTTTT
TRBD1	TRBV9	TRBJ2-1	few	CASSAGTGSSYNEQFF	TGTGCCAGCAGCGCCGGGACAGGGAGCTCCTACAATGAGCAGTTCTTC
-	TRBV19	TRBJ1-1	-	CASSIGSGGTEAFF	TGTGCCAGTAGTATAGGTTCCGGGGGAACTGAAGCTTTCTTT
TRBD2	TRBV4-2	TRBJ2-1	-	CASSQGEFLAGDLNEQFF	TGTGCCAGCAGCCAAGGGGAGTTCCTAGCGGGGGACCTCAATGAGCAGTTCTTC
-	TRBV6-5	TRBJ1-2	few	CASSYAGPYGYTF	TGTGCCAGCAGTTACGCAGGGCCCTATGGCTACACCTTC
TRBD2	TRBV6-6	TRBJ2-3	-	CASTRYSGTPSTDTQYF	TGTGCCAGCACCCGTTATAGCGGGACCCCTAGCACAGATACGCAGTATTTT
TRBD1	TRBV27	TRBJ1-2	few	CASSTRTGANYGYTF	TGTGCCAGCAGTACCCGGACAGGGGCGAACTATGGCTACACCTTC
-	TRBV19	TRBJ2-4	few	CACVGDRIQYF	TGTGCCTGTGTAGGGGATAGAATTCAGTACTTC
-	TRBV7-9	TRBJ2-4	-	CASSPEVGPDRNIQYF	TGTGCCAGCAGCCCAGAAGTAGGGCCCGATAGAAACATTCAGTACTTC
-	TRBV6-6	TRBJ2-3	few	CASSYGPYKAPSTDTQYF	TGTGCCAGCAGTTACGGACCCTACAAGGCCCCTAGCACAGATACGCAGTATTTT
TRBD1	TRBV18	TRBJ2-1	-	CASSPAGQGAGNEQFF	TGTGCCAGCTCACCAGCTGGGCAGGGGGCAGGCAATGAGCAGTTCTTC
-	TRBV7-2	TRBJ1-2	few	CASSLGGYSINYGYTF	TGTGCCAGCAGCTTAGGGGGTTACAGTATTAACTATGGCTACACCTTC
-	TRBV29-1	TRBJ2-1	once	CSQRASAAYNEQFF	TGCAGCCAGAGGGCTAGCGCGGCCTACAATGAGCAGTTCTTC
-	TRBV12-3/TRBV12-4	TRBJ1-6	-	CASSLLIWGPNSPLHF	TGTGCCAGCAGTTTATTAATTTGGGGGCCCAATTCACCCCTCCACTTT
-	TRBV7-6	TRBJ1-2	many	CASSSGRLYGYTF	TGTGCCAGCAGCTCGGGACGGCTCTATGGCTACACCTTC
TRBD1	TRBV18	TRBJ1-1	-	CASSPRTGPMNTEAFF	TGTGCCAGCTCACCAAGGACAGGCCCCATGAACACTGAAGCTTTCTTT
-	TRBV4-1	TRBJ1-1	-	CASSPGPVDMNTEAFF	TGCGCCAGCAGCCCCGGGCCGGTAGATATGAACACTGAAGCTTTCTTT
-	TRBV15	TRBJ1-1	-	CATSSDWTEAFF	TGTGCCACCAGCAGCGATTGGACTGAAGCTTTCTTT
-	TRBV19	TRBJ1-2	many	CASSMGQLNYGYTF	TGTGCCAGTAGTATGGGGCAGCTCAACTATGGCTACACCTTC
TRBD1	TRBV12-3/TRBV12-4	TRBJ1-2	many	CASSLGQGRNGYTF	TGTGCCAGCAGTTTAGGACAGGGGCGGAATGGCTACACCTTC
TRBD1	TRBV6-5	TRBJ1-2	-	CASSSGTGDPYGYTF	TGTGCCAGCAGTTCGGGGACAGGTGATCCCTATGGCTACACCTTC
-	TRBV2	TRBJ2-7	-	CASSEVGALRVPKQYF	TGTGCCAGCAGTGAAGTCGGGGCCTTAAGGGTTCCCAAGCAGTACTTC
-	TRBV7-9	TRBJ1-1	few	CASSFDVGDVAFF	TGTGCCAGCAGCTTTGACGTTGGGGATGTAGCTTTCTTT
TRBD1	TRBV6-1	TRBJ2-7	many	CATGAPGQGRYEQYF	TGTGCCACAGGAGCCCCGGGACAGGGGAGGTACGAGCAGTACTTC
-	TRBV7-8	TRBJ2-1	many	CASSLEGSEFRSNEQFF	TGTGCCAGCAGCTTAGAGGGGTCGGAGTTTAGGAGCAATGAGCAGTTCTTC
TRBD1	TRBV7-9	TRBJ1-1	few	CASSSRTGEVGGYTEAFF	TGTGCCAGCAGCTCCCGGACAGGGGAGGTAGGGGGCTACACTGAAGCTTTCTTT
-	TRBV24-1	TRBJ1-4	once	CATSDLRGGPTNEKLFF	TGTGCCACCAGTGATCTCCGAGGGGGGCCCACTAATGAAAAACTGTTTTTT
TRBD1	TRBV7-9	TRBJ1-4	-	CASSKQTGGDEKLFF	TGTGCCAGCAGCAAACAGACAGGGGGAGATGAAAAACTGTTTTTT
-	TRBV7-8	TRBJ1-6	few	CASSLESQGNPPLHF	TGTGCCAGCAGCTTAGAGTCCCAGGGGAATCCACCCCTCCACTTT